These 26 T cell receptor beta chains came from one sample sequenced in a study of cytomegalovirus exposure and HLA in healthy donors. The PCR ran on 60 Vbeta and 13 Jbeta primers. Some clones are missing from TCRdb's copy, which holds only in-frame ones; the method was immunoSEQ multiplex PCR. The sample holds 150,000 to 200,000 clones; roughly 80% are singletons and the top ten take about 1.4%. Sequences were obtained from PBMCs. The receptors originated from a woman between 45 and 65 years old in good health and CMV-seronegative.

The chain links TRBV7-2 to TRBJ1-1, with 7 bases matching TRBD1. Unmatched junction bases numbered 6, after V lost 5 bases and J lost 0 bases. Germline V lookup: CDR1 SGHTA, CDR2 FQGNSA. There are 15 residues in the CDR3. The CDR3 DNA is TGTGCCAGCAGCCCGCAGACAGGGCTGAACACTGAAGCTTTCTTT. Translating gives CASSPQTGLNTEAFF.

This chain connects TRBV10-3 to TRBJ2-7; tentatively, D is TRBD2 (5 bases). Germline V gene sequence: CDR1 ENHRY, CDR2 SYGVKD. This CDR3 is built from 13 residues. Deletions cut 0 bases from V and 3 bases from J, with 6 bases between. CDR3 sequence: CAISESRVYEQYF. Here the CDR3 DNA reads TGTGCCATCAGTGAGTCGAGGGTCTACGAGCAGTACTTC.

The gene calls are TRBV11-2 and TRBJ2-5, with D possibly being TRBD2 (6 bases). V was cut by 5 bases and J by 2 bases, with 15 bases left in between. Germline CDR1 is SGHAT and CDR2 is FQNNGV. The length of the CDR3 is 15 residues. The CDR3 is CASSVGTSEQETQYF. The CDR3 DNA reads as TGTGCCAGCAGCGTCGGGACTTCAGAACAAGAGACCCAGTACTTC. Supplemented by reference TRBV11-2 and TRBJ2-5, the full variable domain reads EAGVAQSPRYKIIEKRQSVAFWCNPISGHATLYWYQQILGQGPKLLIQFQNNGVVDDSQLPKDRFSAERLKGVDSTLKIQPAKLEDSAVYLCASSVGTSEQETQYFGPGTRLLVL.

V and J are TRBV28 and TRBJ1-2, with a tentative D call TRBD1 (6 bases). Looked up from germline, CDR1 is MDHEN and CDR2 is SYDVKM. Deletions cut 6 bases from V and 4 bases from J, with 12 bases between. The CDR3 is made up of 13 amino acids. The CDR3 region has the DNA TGTGCCAGCAGCAGGGGCAGAGCCTATGGCTACACCTTC. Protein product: CASSRGRAYGYTF.

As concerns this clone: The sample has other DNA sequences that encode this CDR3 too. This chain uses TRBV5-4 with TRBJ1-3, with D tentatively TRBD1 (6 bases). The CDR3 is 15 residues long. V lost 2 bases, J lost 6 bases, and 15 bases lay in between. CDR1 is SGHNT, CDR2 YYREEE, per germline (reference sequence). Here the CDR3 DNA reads TGTGCCAGCAGCTTACAGGGTGTGGAGCTAAACACCATATATTTT. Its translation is CASSLQGVELNTIYF.

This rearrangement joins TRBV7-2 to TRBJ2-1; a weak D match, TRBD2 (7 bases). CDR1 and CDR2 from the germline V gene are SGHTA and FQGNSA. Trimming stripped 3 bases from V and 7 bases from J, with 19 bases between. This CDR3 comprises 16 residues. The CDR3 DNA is TGTGCCAGCAGCTTTTACCGGGGGGCGGGTTTTAATGAGCAGTTCTTC. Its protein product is CASSFYRGAGFNEQFF.

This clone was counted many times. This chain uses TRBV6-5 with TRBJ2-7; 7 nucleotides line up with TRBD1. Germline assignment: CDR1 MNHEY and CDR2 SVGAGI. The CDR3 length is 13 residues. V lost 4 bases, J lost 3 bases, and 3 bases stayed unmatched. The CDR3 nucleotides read TGTGCCAGCAGTTGGGACAGAGACTACGAGCAGTACTTC. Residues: CASSWDRDYEQYF.

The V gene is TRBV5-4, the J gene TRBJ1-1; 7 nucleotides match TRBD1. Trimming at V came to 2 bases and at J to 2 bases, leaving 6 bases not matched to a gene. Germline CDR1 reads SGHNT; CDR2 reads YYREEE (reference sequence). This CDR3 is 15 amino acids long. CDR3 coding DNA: TGTGCCAGCAGCTTAGCCGGGACAGTCAACACTGAAGCTTTCTTT. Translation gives CASSLAGTVNTEAFF.

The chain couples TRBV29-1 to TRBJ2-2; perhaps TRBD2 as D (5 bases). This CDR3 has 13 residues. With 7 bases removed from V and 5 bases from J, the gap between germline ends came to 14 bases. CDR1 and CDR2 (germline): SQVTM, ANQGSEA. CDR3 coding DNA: TGCAGCGCCGCTCGGGATAATACCGGGGAGCTGTTTTTT. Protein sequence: CSAARDNTGELFF.

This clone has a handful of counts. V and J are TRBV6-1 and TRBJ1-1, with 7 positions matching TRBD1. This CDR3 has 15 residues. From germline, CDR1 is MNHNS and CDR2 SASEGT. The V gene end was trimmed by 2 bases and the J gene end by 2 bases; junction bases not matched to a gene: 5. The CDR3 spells CASSERDRVNTEAFF. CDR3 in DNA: TGTGCCAGCAGTGAAAGGGACAGAGTTAACACTGAAGCTTTCTTT.

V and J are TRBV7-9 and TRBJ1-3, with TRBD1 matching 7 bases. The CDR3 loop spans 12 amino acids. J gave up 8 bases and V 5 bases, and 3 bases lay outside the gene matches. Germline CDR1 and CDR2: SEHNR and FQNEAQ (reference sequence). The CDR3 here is CASSRTGDTIYF. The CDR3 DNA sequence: TGTGCCAGCAGCAGGACAGGAGACACCATATATTTT.

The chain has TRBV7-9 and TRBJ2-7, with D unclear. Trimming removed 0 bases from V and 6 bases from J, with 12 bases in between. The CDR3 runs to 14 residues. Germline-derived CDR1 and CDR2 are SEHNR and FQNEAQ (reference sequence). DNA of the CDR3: TGTGCCAGCAGCTTAGCGGGCTGGGCCTCCGAGCAGTACTTC. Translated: CASSLAGWASEQYF.

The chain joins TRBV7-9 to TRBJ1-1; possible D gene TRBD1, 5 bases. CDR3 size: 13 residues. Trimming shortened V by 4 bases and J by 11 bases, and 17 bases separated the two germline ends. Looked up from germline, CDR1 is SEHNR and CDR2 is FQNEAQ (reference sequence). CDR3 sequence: CASSSSREGRAFF. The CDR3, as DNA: TGTGCCAGCAGCTCCTCGAGGGAGGGGAGGGCTTTCTTT.

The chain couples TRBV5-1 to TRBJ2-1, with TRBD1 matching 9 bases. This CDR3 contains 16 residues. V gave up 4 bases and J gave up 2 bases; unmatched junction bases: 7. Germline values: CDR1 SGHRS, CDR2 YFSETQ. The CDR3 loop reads CASSLTTGGPYNEQFF. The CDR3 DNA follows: TGCGCCAGCAGCCTTACGACAGGGGGACCCTACAATGAGCAGTTCTTC. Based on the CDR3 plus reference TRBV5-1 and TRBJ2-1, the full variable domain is KAGVTQTPRYLIKTRGQQVTLSCSPISGHRSVSWYQQTPGQGLQFLFEYFSETQRNKGNFPGRFSGRQFSNSRSEMNVSTLELGDSALYLCASSLTTGGPYNEQFFGPGTRLTVL.

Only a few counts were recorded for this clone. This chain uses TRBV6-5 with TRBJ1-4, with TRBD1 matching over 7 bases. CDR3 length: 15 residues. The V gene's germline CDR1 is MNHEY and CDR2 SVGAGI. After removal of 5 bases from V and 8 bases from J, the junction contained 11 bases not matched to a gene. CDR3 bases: TGTGCCAGCAGTCTCCTGGACAGGCGGGGCGAAAAACTGTTTTTT. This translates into CASSLLDRRGEKLFF.

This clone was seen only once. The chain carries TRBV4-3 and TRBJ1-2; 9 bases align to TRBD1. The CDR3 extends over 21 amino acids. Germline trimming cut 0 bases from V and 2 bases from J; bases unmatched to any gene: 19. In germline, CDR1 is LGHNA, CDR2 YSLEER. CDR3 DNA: TGCGCCAGCAGCCAAGAAAACGTACGAATCGGGACAGGGAGCTTCAACTATGGCTACACCTTC. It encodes CASSQENVRIGTGSFNYGYTF.

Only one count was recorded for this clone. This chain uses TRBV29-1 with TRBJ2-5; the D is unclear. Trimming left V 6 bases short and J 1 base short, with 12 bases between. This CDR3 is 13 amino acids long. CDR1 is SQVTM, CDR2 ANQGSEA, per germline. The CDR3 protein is CSVAQSFQETQYF. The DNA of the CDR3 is TGCAGCGTGGCACAGAGCTTCCAAGAGACCCAGTACTTC.

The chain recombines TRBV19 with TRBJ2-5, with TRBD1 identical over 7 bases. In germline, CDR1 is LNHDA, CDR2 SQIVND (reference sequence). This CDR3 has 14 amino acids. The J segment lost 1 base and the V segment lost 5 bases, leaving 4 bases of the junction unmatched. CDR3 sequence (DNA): TGTGCCAGTAGTCCCAGACAGGGCCAAGAGACCCAGTACTTC. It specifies CASSPRQGQETQYF.

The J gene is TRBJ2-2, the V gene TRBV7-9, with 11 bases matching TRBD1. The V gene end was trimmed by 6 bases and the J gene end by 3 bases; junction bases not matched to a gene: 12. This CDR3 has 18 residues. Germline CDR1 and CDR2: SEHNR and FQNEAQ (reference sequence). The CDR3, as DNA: TGTGCCAGCAGTAGAGGACAGGGGGCATTTGTGGACACCGGGGAGCTGTTTTTT. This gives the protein CASSRGQGAFVDTGELFF.

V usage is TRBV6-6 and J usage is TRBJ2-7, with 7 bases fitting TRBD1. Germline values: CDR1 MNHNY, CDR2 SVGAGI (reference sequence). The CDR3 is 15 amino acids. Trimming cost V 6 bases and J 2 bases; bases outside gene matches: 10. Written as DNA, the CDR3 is TGTGCCAGCAGCCATAACAGGGGTAGCACCTACGAGCAGTACTTC. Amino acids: CASSHNRGSTYEQYF.

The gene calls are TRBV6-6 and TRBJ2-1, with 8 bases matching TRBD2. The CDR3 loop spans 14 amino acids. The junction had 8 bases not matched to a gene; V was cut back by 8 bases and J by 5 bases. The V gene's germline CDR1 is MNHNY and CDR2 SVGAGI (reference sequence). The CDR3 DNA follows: TGTGCCAGCCTCCGGGGGGGAGTCGACAATGAGCAGTTCTTC. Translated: CASLRGGVDNEQFF.

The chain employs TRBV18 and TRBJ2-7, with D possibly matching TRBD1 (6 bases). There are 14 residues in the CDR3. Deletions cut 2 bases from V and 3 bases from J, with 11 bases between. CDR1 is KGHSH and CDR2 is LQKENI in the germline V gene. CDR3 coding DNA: TGTGCCAGCTCACCAATAGCAGGGGACTACGAGCAGTACTTC. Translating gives CASSPIAGDYEQYF.

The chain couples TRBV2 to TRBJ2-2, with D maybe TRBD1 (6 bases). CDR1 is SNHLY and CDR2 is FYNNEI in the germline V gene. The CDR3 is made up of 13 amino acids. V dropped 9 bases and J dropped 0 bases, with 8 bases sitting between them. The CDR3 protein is CARGQANTGELFF. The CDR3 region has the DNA TGTGCCAGGGGACAAGCGAACACCGGGGAGCTGTTTTTT.

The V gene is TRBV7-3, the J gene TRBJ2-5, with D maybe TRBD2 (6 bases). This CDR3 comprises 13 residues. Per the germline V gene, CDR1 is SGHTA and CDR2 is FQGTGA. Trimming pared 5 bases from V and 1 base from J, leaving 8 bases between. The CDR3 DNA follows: TGTGCCAGCAGCCTGGGGGGCCAAGAGACCCAGTACTTC. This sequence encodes CASSLGGQETQYF.

This CDR3 reads CASARGGDYGYTF. In DNA, the CDR3 is TGTGCTAGTGCCCGAGGGGGTGACTATGGCTACACCTTC. V usage is TRBV12-5 and J usage is TRBJ1-2, with D possibly being TRBD1 (6 bases). This CDR3 is 13 amino acids long. Deletions cut 7 bases from V and 3 bases from J, with 12 bases between. Germline V gene data show CDR1 as LGHNT and CDR2 as FRNRAP.

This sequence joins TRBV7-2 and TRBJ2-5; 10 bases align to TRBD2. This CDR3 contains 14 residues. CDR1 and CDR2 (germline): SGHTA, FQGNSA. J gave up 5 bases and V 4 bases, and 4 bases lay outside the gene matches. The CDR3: CASSSSTSGETQYF. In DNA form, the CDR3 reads TGTGCCAGCAGCTCGTCGACTAGCGGGGAGACCCAGTACTTC. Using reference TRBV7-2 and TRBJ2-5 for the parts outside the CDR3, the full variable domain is GAGVSQSPSNKVTEKGKDVELRCDPISGHTALYWYRQSLGQGLEFLIYFQGNSAPDKSGLPSDRFSAERTGGSVSTLTIQRTQQEDSAVYLCASSSSTSGETQYFGPGTRLLVL.